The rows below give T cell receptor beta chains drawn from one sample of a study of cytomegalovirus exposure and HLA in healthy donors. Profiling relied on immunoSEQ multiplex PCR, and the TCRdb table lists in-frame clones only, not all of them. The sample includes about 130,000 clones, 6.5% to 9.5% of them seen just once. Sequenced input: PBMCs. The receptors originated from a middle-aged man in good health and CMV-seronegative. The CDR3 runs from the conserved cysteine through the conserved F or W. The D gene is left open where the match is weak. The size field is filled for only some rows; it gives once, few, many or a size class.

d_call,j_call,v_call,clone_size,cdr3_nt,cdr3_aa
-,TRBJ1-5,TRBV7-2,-,TGTGCCAGCAGCCCCTGGGTGGGGGGGGGACAGCCCCAGCATTTT,CASSPWVGGGQPQHF
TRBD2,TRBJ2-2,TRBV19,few,TGTGCCAGTAGTATCTCAGCGGGGGGGCACACCGGGGAGCTGTTTTTT,CASSISAGGHTGELFF
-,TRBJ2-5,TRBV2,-,TGTGCCAGCAGTGAAGGACTAGTTGGAGAGACCCAGTACTTC,CASSEGLVGETQYF
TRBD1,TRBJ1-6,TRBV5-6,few,TGTGCCAGCAGCTTGGGACAGGGGGCCTCTAATTCACCCCTCCACTTT,CASSLGQGASNSPLHF
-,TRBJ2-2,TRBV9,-,TGTGCCAGCAGCGTAGCAGGGGTCGGCACCGGGGAGCTGTTTTTT,CASSVAGVGTGELFF
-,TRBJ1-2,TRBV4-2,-,TGTGCCAGCACCCTGACAGAGTCCTATGGCTACACCTTC,CASTLTESYGYTF
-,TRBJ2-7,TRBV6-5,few,TGTGCCAGCAGTAAACTGTACGAGCAGTACTTC,CASSKLYEQYF
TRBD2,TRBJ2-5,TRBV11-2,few,TGTGCCAGCAGCTTAGAATGGGCGGGGGGGACCCAGTACTTC,CASSLEWAGGTQYF
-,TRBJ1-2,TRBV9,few,TGTGCCAGCAGCGGGAAAGGCCCTGGACAGCTTAACTATGGCTACACCTTC,CASSGKGPGQLNYGYTF
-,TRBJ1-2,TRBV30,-,TGTGCCTGGAGTCGCAGGAAAAGAGTCAGCTATGGCTACACCTTC,CAWSRRKRVSYGYTF
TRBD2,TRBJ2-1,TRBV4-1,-,TGCGCCAGCAGGAAAAGTGGACAGCGGGGGGGGGATGAGCAGTTCTTC,CASRKSGQRGGDEQFF
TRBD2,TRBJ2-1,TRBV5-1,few,TGCGCCAGCAGCTTGGGGCTAGCGGCCATCAATGAGCAGTTCTTC,CASSLGLAAINEQFF
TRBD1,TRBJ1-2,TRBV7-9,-,TGTGCCAGCAGCCCGACAGGGAACTATGGCTACACCTTC,CASSPTGNYGYTF
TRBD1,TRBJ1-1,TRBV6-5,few,TGTGCCAGCAGCGACGGGACAGCAGAATACACTGAAGCTTTCTTT,CASSDGTAEYTEAFF
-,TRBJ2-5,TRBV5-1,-,TGCGCCAGCAGCTTGGCCTCGGAAGAGGCCCAGTACTTC,CASSLASEEAQYF
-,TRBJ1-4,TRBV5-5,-,TGTGCCAGCAGCTTGAAAGGCGGTGGTGCTAATGAAAAACTGTTTTTT,CASSLKGGGANEKLFF
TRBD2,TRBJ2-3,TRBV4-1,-,TGCGCCAGCAGCCCCTGGGTCGGCGGGGGGAGCACAGATACGCAGTATTTT,CASSPWVGGGSTDTQYF
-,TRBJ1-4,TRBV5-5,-,TGTGCCAGCAGCTCTTCAGGGAAGCGTGAGAAACTGTTTTTT,CASSSSGKREKLFF
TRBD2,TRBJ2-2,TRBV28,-,TGTGCCAGCAGAGGAGCGGGGGGCCGATTAAGGGAGCTGTTTTTT,CASRGAGGRLRELFF
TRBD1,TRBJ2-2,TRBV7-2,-,TGTGCCAGCAGCAGGGACAGGAACACCGGGGAGCTGTTTTTT,CASSRDRNTGELFF
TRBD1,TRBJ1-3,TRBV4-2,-,TGTGCCAGCAGCCTTAGGTGGACAGGGGGCCTCGAGGGAAACAACATATATTTT,CASSLRWTGGLEGNNIYF
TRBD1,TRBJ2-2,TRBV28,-,TGTGCCAGCAGGGGAAGACAGGGGGAAGCCGGGGAGCTGTTTTTT,CASRGRQGEAGELFF
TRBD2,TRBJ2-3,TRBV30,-,TGTGCCTGGAGTGCGGGTGGCGGGGGAAGCACAGATACGCAGTATTTT,CAWSAGGGGSTDTQYF
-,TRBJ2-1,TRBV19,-,TGTGCCAGTAGTGGGCAGCAGCTTGTCGGTGAGCAGTTCTTC,CASSGQQLVGEQFF
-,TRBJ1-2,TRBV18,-,TGTGCCAGCTCGCGGGACTCCAACTATGGCTACACCTTC,CASSRDSNYGYTF
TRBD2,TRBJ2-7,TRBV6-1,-,TGTGCCAGCAGTGAGGTAGCGGGGGCCTACGAGCAGTACTTC,CASSEVAGAYEQYF
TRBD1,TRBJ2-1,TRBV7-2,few,TGTGCCAGCAGCCTCAGGACAGGGCTATCCTACAATGAGCAGTTCTTC,CASSLRTGLSYNEQFF
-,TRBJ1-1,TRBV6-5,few,TGTGCCAGCAGCCCGAGGGGGAGCACTGAAGCTTTCTTT,CASSPRGSTEAFF
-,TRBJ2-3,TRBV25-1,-,TGTGCCAGCAGTGACCCCTCGCGGGGAGCGACAGATACGCAGTATTTT,CASSDPSRGATDTQYF
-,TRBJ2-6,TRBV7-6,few,TGTGCCAGCAGCTTCCGAAGCGGCTCTGGGGCCAACGTCCTGACTTTC,CASSFRSGSGANVLTF
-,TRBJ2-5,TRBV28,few,TGTGCCAGTTGGGAGGCCCCAGAGACCCAGTACTTC,CASWEAPETQYF
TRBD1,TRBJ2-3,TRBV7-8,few,TGTGCCAGCAGCTTAGCCAGGACAGGGGCGGCCTCAGATACGCAGTATTTT,CASSLARTGAASDTQYF
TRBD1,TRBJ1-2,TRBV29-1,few,TGCAGCGTTGAAGATTGGACAGGCGACTATGGCTACACCTTC,CSVEDWTGDYGYTF
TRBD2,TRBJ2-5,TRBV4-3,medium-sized,TGCGCCAGCAGCCAAGAACGGGGGGGCCAAGAGACCCAGTACTTC,CASSQERGGQETQYF
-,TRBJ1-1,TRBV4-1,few,TGCGCCAGCAGCCGCGAGGGGGTCACTGAAGCTTTCTTT,CASSREGVTEAFF
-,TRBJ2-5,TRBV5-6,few,TGTGCCAGCAGCTTGGGGACAGGGACTAAGACCCAGTACTTC,CASSLGTGTKTQYF
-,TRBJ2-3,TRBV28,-,TGTGCCAGCAGTGCCACCTCCTGGGGGGTTGGGGATACGCAGTATTTT,CASSATSWGVGDTQYF
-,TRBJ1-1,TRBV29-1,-,TGCAGCGTTGAGGCTAACACTGAAGCTTTCTTT,CSVEANTEAFF
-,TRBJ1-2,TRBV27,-,TGTGCCAGCAGTTTACGGGGAACTGGCTATGGCTACACCTTC,CASSLRGTGYGYTF
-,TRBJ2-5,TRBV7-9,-,TGTGCCAGCAGCTTAGAAGTCAGACAAGAGACCCAGTACTTC,CASSLEVRQETQYF
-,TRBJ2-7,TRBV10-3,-,TGTGCCGCCAAAGCACGGGCGGGGGCGGAAGAGCAGTACTTC,CAAKARAGAEEQYF
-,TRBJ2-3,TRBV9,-,TGTGCCAGCAGCCCCGGTTCGAGGGCCACAGATACGCAGTATTTT,CASSPGSRATDTQYF
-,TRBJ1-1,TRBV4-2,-,TGTGCCAGCAGCCAATTAACAGGACGGGAAGCTTTCTTT,CASSQLTGREAFF
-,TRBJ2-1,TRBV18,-,TGTGCCACCCGAAGGGGGTCGGATAAGAATGAGCAGTTCTTC,CATRRGSDKNEQFF
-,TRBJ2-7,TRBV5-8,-,TGTGCCAGCATTGGTATGAGACAGCCCTACGAGCAGTACTTC,CASIGMRQPYEQYF
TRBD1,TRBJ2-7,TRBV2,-,TGTGCCAGCCGCGGGACAGGGGGCTACGAGCAGTACTTC,CASRGTGGYEQYF
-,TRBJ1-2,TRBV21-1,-,TGTGCCAGCAGCAAAGCGCTGGGGGGGGCGGCTAACTATGGCTACACCTTC,CASSKALGGAANYGYTF
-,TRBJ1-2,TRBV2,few,TGTGCCAGCAGTCCCCGAGGGACACAGCGTGGCTACACCTTC,CASSPRGTQRGYTF
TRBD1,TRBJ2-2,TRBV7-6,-,TGTGCCAGCAGCCACAGGGGGAACACCGGGGAGCTGTTTTTT,CASSHRGNTGELFF
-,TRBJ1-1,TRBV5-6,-,TGTGCCAGCAGATTGACATTGAACACTGAAGCTTTCTTT,CASRLTLNTEAFF
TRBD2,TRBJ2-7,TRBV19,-,TGTGCCAGTAGTCCTAGCGGGGGTTCCTACGAGCAGTACTTC,CASSPSGGSYEQYF